The 3 T cell receptor beta chains below were found in one sample sequenced in a study of breast tumors, draining lymph nodes, adjacent tissues. TCRdb used MiXCR to reprocess the multiplex PCR reads, holding one entry per CDR3 protein. The sample holds about 230,000 distinct CDR3 sequences, less than 40% seen once. Axillary draining lymph nodes of breast cancer patients supplied the node samples. Specimen: axillary lymph node tissue. The receptors derive from a female donor with breast cancer. Some clones in this sample may be carry-over from other donors' samples.

This clonotype was counted many times. The chain recombines TRBV12-5 with TRBJ2-7; perhaps TRBD1 as D (5 bases). Trimming removed 9 bases at V and 1 base at J, with 16 bases between. CDR3 length: 14 amino acids. Germline V gene data show CDR1 as LGHNT and CDR2 as FRNRAP. The CDR3 nucleotides read TGTGCTAGCAAGTCCAGGGCCCATTCCTACGAGCAGTACTTC. Translating gives CASKSRAHSYEQYF.

This clonotype was picked up many times. V gene TRBV2 combines with J gene TRBJ2-5; maybe TRBD2 (7 bases). Germline values: CDR1 SNHLY, CDR2 FYNNEI. This CDR3 is 11 amino acids long. The CDR3 nucleotides read TGTGCGGGGGGGCTGGGAGAGACCCAGTACTTC. Its protein is CAGGLGETQYF.

The table lists this clonotype with a few counts. A much larger clone lies one base from this, so it may be a read error. The rearrangement joins TRBV6-1 to TRBJ1-2; D gene uncertain. Germline lookup yields CDR1 MNHNS and CDR2 SASEGT. The CDR3 is 16 residues long. Here the CDR3 reads CASSQAKGTSLYGYTF. The CDR3 DNA is TGTGCCAGCAGTCAAGCGAAGGGAACATCCCTATATGGCTACACCTTC.